The 25 T cell receptor beta chains given below trace back to one sample, sequenced in a study of cytotoxic CD8 clonotypes in ibrutinib-treated CLL. Profiling relied on immunoSEQ multiplex PCR, and the TCRdb table lists in-frame clones only, not all of them. The sample carries 330,000 or so clones, 60% to 80% recorded once. The sample consisted of PBMCs, taken after 36 months of ibrutinib treatment. These receptors all come from a human donor with chronic lymphocytic leukemia.

This clone came up a few times. The sample contains more than one DNA sequence encoding this CDR3. V usage is TRBV27 and J usage is TRBJ2-2; D possibly corresponds to TRBD2 (5 bases). Trimming took off 2 bases at V and 1 base at J, with 5 bases between the two ends. Germline CDR1 is MNHEY and CDR2 is SMNVEV (reference sequence). The CDR3 loop spans 14 amino acids. CDR3 sequence reads: CASSLGLNTGELFF. The DNA of the CDR3 is TGTGCCAGCAGTTTAGGACTGAACACCGGGGAGCTGTTTTTT.

This clone was found once. The chain couples TRBV6-5 to TRBJ2-3, with D maybe TRBD2 (5 bases). The CDR3 has 15 amino acids. The ends were cut back, 6 bases at V and 4 bases at J, with 17 bases in the middle. Germline-derived CDR1 and CDR2 are MNHEY and SVGAGI. CDR3 loop: CASSYGPWGADTQYF. In DNA, the CDR3 is TGTGCCAGCAGCTATGGACCCTGGGGAGCAGATACGCAGTATTTT.

The chain recombines TRBV5-6 with TRBJ1-2; 9 positions match TRBD1. Germline values: CDR1 SGHDT, CDR2 YYEEEE. J gave up 1 base and V 1 base, and 2 bases lay outside the gene matches. CDR3 length: 15 amino acids. The DNA of the CDR3 is TGTGCCAGCAGCTTGTCGGGACAGGGTAACTATGGCTACACCTTC. Translated, it gives CASSLSGQGNYGYTF.

The chain links TRBV10-3 to TRBJ2-5; 7 bases are a match to TRBD1. CDR3 length equals 14 residues. The germline gives CDR1 ENHRY, CDR2 SYGVKD. Trimming at V came to 7 bases and at J to 4 bases, leaving 9 bases not matched to a gene. The CDR3 DNA sequence: TGTGCCATCAACGGTAGAAAGGGGGCAGAGACCCAGTACTTC. It is translated as CAINGRKGAETQYF.

CDR3 amino acids: CSVRTGGNTIYF. In nucleotides, the CDR3 is TGCAGCGTTAGGACGGGGGGAAACACCATATATTTT. The chain links TRBV29-1 to TRBJ1-3; D remains ambiguous. Germline CDR1 reads SQVTM; CDR2 reads ANQGSEA. The CDR3 sequence is 12 residues long. Deletions cut 5 bases from V and 4 bases from J, with 9 bases between.

The rearrangement joins TRBV6-5 to TRBJ2-7, with D possibly being TRBD1 or TRBD2 (5 bases each). The CDR3 loop spans 15 amino acids. From germline, CDR1 is MNHEY and CDR2 SVGAGI. Deletions cut 5 bases from V and 0 bases from J, with 14 bases between. Written as DNA, the CDR3 is TGTGCCAGCAGTCGGGGACCGTTCGGCTCCTACGAGCAGTACTTC. Amino acids: CASSRGPFGSYEQYF.

The chain has TRBV27 and TRBJ2-2, with D unclear. Trimming took off 3 bases at V and 1 base at J, with 3 bases between the two ends. Germline lookup yields CDR1 MNHEY and CDR2 SMNVEV (reference sequence). The CDR3 spans 13 residues. DNA for the CDR3: TGTGCCAGCAGTTTCAAGAACACCGGGGAGCTGTTTTTT. This encodes CASSFKNTGELFF.

This clone was recorded a few times. The CDR3 loop reads CATSLSSGPYEQYF. In DNA, the CDR3 is TGTGCCACCAGCCTTTCTAGCGGTCCCTACGAGCAGTACTTC. The rearrangement joins TRBV15 to TRBJ2-7, with TRBD2 matching over 7 bases. Trimming took 5 bases from V and 2 from J; bases not matched to a gene: 6. In germline, CDR1 is LNHNV, CDR2 YYDKDF (reference sequence). The CDR3 contains 14 residues.

This clone was seen once. The chain couples TRBV29-1 to TRBJ2-5; 10 bases fit TRBD1. V gave up 1 base and J gave up 4 bases; unmatched junction bases: 6. This CDR3 is 15 amino acids long. The germline V gene has CDR1 SQVTM and CDR2 ANQGSEA. CDR3 loop: CSVEAPTGGRETQYF. DNA of the CDR3: TGCAGCGTTGAAGCTCCGACAGGGGGCAGAGAGACCCAGTACTTC.

This clone was counted a few times. The CDR3 here is CSAPDKNEQFF. The CDR3 DNA is TGCAGTGCTCCGGACAAGAATGAGCAGTTCTTC. The chain links TRBV20-1 to TRBJ2-1, with a possible D match to TRBD1 (5 bases). The length of the CDR3 is 11 residues. CDR1 DFQATT and CDR2 SNEGSKA come from the germline V gene (reference sequence). Between the trimmed V and J ends, which lost 5 bases and 7 bases, there was a span of 9 bases.

The rearrangement joins TRBV6-1 to TRBJ1-2; D possibly corresponds to TRBD1 (6 bases). Germline V gene lookup returns CDR1 MNHNS and CDR2 SASEGT. Trimming took off 6 bases at V and 10 bases at J, with 24 bases between the two ends. There are 15 residues in the CDR3. The DNA of the CDR3 is TGTGCCAGCAGCACCGGGGCCCCTGGGGGCGCGTCCTACACCTTC. It is translated as CASSTGAPGGASYTF.

The V gene is TRBV7-6, the J gene TRBJ1-1, with TRBD1 identical over 9 bases. V was pared by 5 bases and J by 3 bases, with 4 bases of the junction left unmatched. CDR1 is SGHVS, CDR2 FNYEAQ, per germline. The CDR3 runs 14 residues. The CDR3 region is CASSPGTGYTEAFF. In DNA form, the CDR3 reads TGTGCCAGCAGCCCCGGGACAGGGTACACTGAAGCTTTCTTT.

The V and J genes are TRBV9 and TRBJ2-7; tentative D call: TRBD1 (6 bases). V lost 5 bases, J lost 2 bases, and 17 bases lay in between. This CDR3 has 15 amino acids. Germline values: CDR1 SGDLS, CDR2 YYNGEE. The DNA for the CDR3 is TGTGCCAGCAGTCCTGCAGGGGCAGGGGCCTACGAGCAGTACTTC. Amino acid sequence: CASSPAGAGAYEQYF.

The chain couples TRBV9 to TRBJ2-2; D could derive from TRBD1 or TRBD2 (6 bases each). The CDR3 runs 14 residues. Per the germline V gene, CDR1 is SGDLS and CDR2 is YYNGEE. Trimming removed 6 bases at V and 5 bases at J, with 14 bases between. The CDR3 DNA follows: TGTGCCAGCAAGGGGGGAATTAGTACCGGGGAGCTGTTTTTT. Translated, it gives CASKGGISTGELFF.

V and J are TRBV15 and TRBJ1-5, with no clear D. Trimming left V 4 bases short and J 1 base short, with 2 bases between. Germline-derived CDR1 and CDR2 are LNHNV and YYDKDF (reference sequence). The length of the CDR3 is 12 residues. As DNA, the CDR3 is TGTGCCACCAGCAAAAGCAATCAGCCCCAGCATTTT. This sequence encodes CATSKSNQPQHF.

The V call is TRBV2, the J call TRBJ2-6; D unclear. The V and J ends lost 7 bases and 2 bases respectively, with 12 bases between them. The CDR3 runs to 15 residues. Germline assignment: CDR1 SNHLY and CDR2 FYNNEI. The chain's CDR3 is CASTGPTTGANVLTF. The CDR3 DNA is TGTGCCAGCACCGGGCCGACCACTGGGGCCAACGTCCTGACTTTC.

The gene calls are TRBV7-2 and TRBJ2-7; TRBD1 aligns across 7 bases. The trim removed 4 bases at V and 4 bases at J, leaving 7 bases unmatched. The CDR3 totals 14 residues. CDR1 SGHTA and CDR2 FQGNSA come from the germline V gene. The CDR3 DNA is TGTGCCAGCAGCTCCCGCACGACAGGGTACGAGCAGTACTTC. It encodes CASSSRTTGYEQYF. Together with reference TRBV7-2 and TRBJ2-7, the CDR3 gives the full variable domain: GAGVSQSPSNKVTEKGKDVELRCDPISGHTALYWYRQSLGQGLEFLIYFQGNSAPDKSGLPSDRFSAERTGGSVSTLTIQRTQQEDSAVYLCASSSRTTGYEQYFGPGTRLTVT.

The chain links TRBV9 to TRBJ2-1; 9 nucleotides agree with TRBD2. The CDR3 extends over 18 amino acids. Trimming at V came to 2 bases and at J to 2 bases, leaving 11 bases not matched to a gene. Germline lookup yields CDR1 SGDLS and CDR2 YYNGEE. The CDR3 DNA reads as TGTGCCAGCAGCGTCGGCGGGGGGGCCTTGGGAACCTACAATGAGCAGTTCTTC. This encodes CASSVGGGALGTYNEQFF.

V gene TRBV7-9 combines with J gene TRBJ2-3, with TRBD1 matching 9 bases. CDR1 and CDR2 (germline): SEHNR, FQNEAQ (reference sequence). Trimming removed 5 bases from V and 9 bases from J; junction bases left unmatched: 6. This CDR3 is built from 13 residues. CDR3 DNA sequence: TGTGCCAGCAGCCCCGGGACAGGGCCCACGCAGTATTTT. It translates to CASSPGTGPTQYF.

This chain joins TRBV5-1 and TRBJ1-1, with D possibly matching TRBD1 (5 bases). CDR1 is SGHRS and CDR2 is YFSETQ in the germline V gene. Deletions cut 3 bases from V and 5 bases from J, with 14 bases between. The length of the CDR3 is 14 residues. The CDR3 DNA follows: TGCGCCAGCAGCTGGGGCGGGGGATGGACTGAAGCTTTCTTT. Its translation: CASSWGGGWTEAFF.

J is TRBJ2-5 and V is TRBV6-5; the match to TRBD1 covers 9 bases. CDR1 is MNHEY and CDR2 is SVGAGI in the germline V gene. There are 14 residues in the CDR3. V shed 8 bases, J shed 9 bases, and the junction held 13 bases outside the gene matches. The CDR3, as DNA: TGTGCCAGCGGGGCCGGACAGGGGTTGAGGGCCCAGTACTTC. This translates into CASGAGQGLRAQYF.

This clone was counted between two and nine times. The chain employs TRBV7-8 and TRBJ2-7; TRBD2 agrees at 7 bases. V lost 2 bases, J lost 0 bases, and 4 bases stayed unmatched. Germline V gene lookup returns CDR1 SGHVS and CDR2 FQNEAQ. The CDR3 loop spans 15 amino acids. This CDR3 is CASSLKRDPSYEQYF. DNA for the CDR3: TGTGCCAGCAGCTTAAAGCGGGACCCCTCCTACGAGCAGTACTTC.

This clone was found a few times. The rearrangement uses TRBV5-1 and TRBJ1-5, with D possibly being TRBD1 (5 bases). Germline V gives CDR1 SGHRS, CDR2 YFSETQ. The CDR3 is 15 residues long. V lost 1 base and J lost 4, with 12 bases in between. CDR3 coding DNA: TGCGCCAGCAGCTTGTCAGGGTTCCCGAATCAGCCCCAGCATTTT. It is translated as CASSLSGFPNQPQHF.

The chain employs TRBV25-1 and TRBJ2-7; D remains ambiguous. The CDR3 runs 11 residues. Germline assignment: CDR1 MGHDK and CDR2 SYGVNS. V gave up 5 bases and J gave up 4 bases, with 6 bases separating them. For the CDR3, the DNA is TGTGCCAGCAGTAACGGGTACGAGCAGTACTTC. Translated: CASSNGYEQYF.

The chain has TRBV6-6 and TRBJ2-5, with 9 bases aligning to TRBD1. The germline V gene has CDR1 MNHNY and CDR2 SVGAGI (reference sequence). CDR3 length: 15 residues. After removal of 2 bases from V and 5 bases from J, the junction contained 6 bases not matched to a gene. The CDR3: CASSYPTGGLETQYF. The CDR3 nucleotides are TGTGCCAGCAGTTACCCAACAGGGGGCCTGGAGACCCAGTACTTC.